Shown below are 12 T cell receptor beta chains from a single sample sequenced in a study of cytomegalovirus exposure and HLA in healthy donors. This PCR relied on a set of 60 Vbeta primers and 13 Jbeta primers. The protocol was immunoSEQ multiplex PCR, while the TCRdb copy is restricted to in-frame clones and leaves out a portion. The top ten hold 2.9% of the sample, which has some 170,000 clones, 70% to 80% seen once. The sequencing input was PBMCs. The receptor source for this set is a male donor in good health and CMV-seronegative.

The chain recombines TRBV28 with TRBJ2-1, with TRBD2 matching over 7 bases. The CDR3 has 15 residues. After removal of 4 bases from V and 8 bases from J, the junction contained 11 bases not matched to a gene. In germline, CDR1 is MDHEN, CDR2 SYDVKM. This chain's CDR3 is CASSSITGGTYEQFF. The CDR3 DNA follows: TGTGCCAGCAGTTCAATAACGGGAGGAACGTATGAGCAGTTCTTC.

A note on this clone: One junction end disagrees with the germline gene, perhaps due to a read error. Other nucleotide sequences in the sample specify the same CDR3. The chain recombines TRBV6-5 with TRBJ1-1; TRBD1 matches 8 bases. Germline V gene data show CDR1 as MNHEY and CDR2 as SVGAGI. The CDR3 spans 14 residues. CDR3 coding DNA: TGTGCTAGCAGGCTTCAGGGGGCTAGAACTGAAGCTTTCTTT. This gives the protein CASRLQGARTEAFF.

The V gene is TRBV6-1, the J gene TRBJ2-2, with D tentatively TRBD1 (6 bases). Germline loops: CDR1 MNHNS, CDR2 SASEGT. V lost 2 bases, J lost 4 bases, and 20 bases lay in between. The CDR3 runs to 18 residues. CDR3 nucleotides: TGTGCCAGCAGTGAAAGGTCGGCTTGGGGGCGCAGCACCGGGGAGCTGTTTTTT. Its translation: CASSERSAWGRSTGELFF.

This chain links TRBV28 with TRBJ1-5; D is perhaps TRBD1 (5 bases). Germline CDR1 and CDR2: MDHEN and SYDVKM. This CDR3 spans 17 amino acids. The V gene lost 1 base and the J gene lost 0 bases, with 13 bases spanning the gap. The CDR3 loop reads CASSLFVGAHSNQPQHF. The DNA of the CDR3 is TGTGCCAGCAGTTTATTCGTTGGGGCGCATAGCAATCAGCCCCAGCATTTT.

This clone was picked up many times. The rearrangement uses TRBV7-9 and TRBJ1-6, with 8 bases aligning to TRBD1. The germline CDR1 and CDR2 sequences are SEHNR and FQNEAQ (reference sequence). Trimming removed 4 bases from V and 14 bases from J; junction bases left unmatched: 7. CDR3 length equals 13 residues. CDR3 nucleotide sequence: TGTGCCAGCAGCTGGGGGACAGGAGAGACCCTCCACTTT. It is translated as CASSWGTGETLHF. The full variable domain, its missing parts supplied by reference TRBV7-9 and TRBJ1-6, is DTGVSQNPRHKITKRGQNVTFRCDPISEHNRLYWYRQTLGQGPEFLTYFQNEAQLEKSRLLSDRFSAERPKGSFSTLEIQRTEQGDSAMYLCASSWGTGETLHFGNGTRLTVT.

The chain joins TRBV6-5 to TRBJ1-2, with D possibly matching TRBD1 (6 bases). The CDR3 is 13 amino acids. V gave up 6 bases and J gave up 5 bases, with 13 bases separating them. Germline loops: CDR1 MNHEY, CDR2 SVGAGI. CDR3 protein: CASSPGDRYGYTF. As DNA, the CDR3 is TGTGCCAGCAGCCCAGGGGATAGGTATGGCTACACCTTC.

This clone was observed a single time. The chain joins TRBV20-1 to TRBJ2-1; the D is unclear. Looked up from germline, CDR1 is DFQATT and CDR2 is SNEGSKA (reference sequence). V was trimmed by 4 bases and J by 10 bases, leaving 8 bases between them. The CDR3 runs 10 residues. Here the CDR3 reads CSAKFREQFF. DNA of the CDR3: TGCAGTGCTAAGTTTCGGGAGCAGTTCTTC.

V usage is TRBV4-1 and J usage is TRBJ1-2; D is possibly TRBD1 (5 bases). V was clipped by 2 bases and J by 4 bases, with 14 bases between them. CDR3 length: 15 amino acids. Per germline, CDR1 MGHRA and CDR2 YSYEKL. CDR3 protein: CASSQSPGDLYGYTF. The CDR3 nucleotides read TGCGCCAGCAGCCAATCACCGGGGGACCTCTATGGCTACACCTTC.

The chain has TRBV13 and TRBJ1-2, with TRBD1 matching 9 bases. The germline CDR1 and CDR2 sequences are PRHDT and FYEKMQ (reference sequence). After removal of 5 bases from V and 2 bases from J, the junction contained 3 bases not matched to a gene. The CDR3 consists of 14 residues. Here the CDR3 reads CASSEGTGNYGYTF. CDR3 sequence (DNA): TGTGCCAGCAGCGAAGGGACAGGGAACTATGGCTACACCTTC.

The rearrangement links TRBV5-1 to TRBJ1-2; 8 nucleotides match TRBD1. CDR3 length equals 14 residues. V trimming: 2 bases; J trimming: 7 bases; junction bases outside the gene matches: 7. The V gene's germline CDR1 is SGHRS and CDR2 YFSETQ. The CDR3 region is CASSLGQGTGGYTF. The CDR3 nucleotides are TGCGCCAGCAGCTTAGGACAGGGAACAGGTGGCTACACCTTC.

This clone has just a few counts. In nucleotides, the CDR3 is TGTGCCTGGAAAAACAGCTATGGCTACACCTTC. Amino acid sequence: CAWKNSYGYTF. V is TRBV30 and J is TRBJ1-2; no firm D call. Trimming took off 4 bases at V and 4 bases at J, with 7 bases between the two ends. The germline CDR1 and CDR2 sequences are GTSNPN and SVGIG (reference sequence). CDR3 length: 11 residues.

The genes are TRBV28 and TRBJ1-1, with unresolved D. Germline V CDR1 and CDR2: MDHEN, SYDVKM. There are 16 residues in the CDR3. V lost 3 bases and J lost 0, with 14 bases in between. The chain's CDR3 is CASSFSTQDMNTEAFF. CDR3 nucleotide sequence: TGTGCCAGCAGTTTTTCTACCCAAGACATGAACACTGAAGCTTTCTTT.